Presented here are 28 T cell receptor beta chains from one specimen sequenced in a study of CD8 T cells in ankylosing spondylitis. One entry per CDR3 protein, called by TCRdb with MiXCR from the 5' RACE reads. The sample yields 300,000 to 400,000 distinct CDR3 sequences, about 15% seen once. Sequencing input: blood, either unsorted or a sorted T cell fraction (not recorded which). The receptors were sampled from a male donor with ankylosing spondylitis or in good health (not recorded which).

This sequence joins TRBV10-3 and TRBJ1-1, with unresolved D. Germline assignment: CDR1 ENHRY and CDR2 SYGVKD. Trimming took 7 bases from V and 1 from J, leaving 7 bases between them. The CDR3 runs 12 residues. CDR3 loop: CAIKTPNTEAFF. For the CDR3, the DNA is TGTGCCATCAAGACACCGAACACTGAAGCTTTCTTT.

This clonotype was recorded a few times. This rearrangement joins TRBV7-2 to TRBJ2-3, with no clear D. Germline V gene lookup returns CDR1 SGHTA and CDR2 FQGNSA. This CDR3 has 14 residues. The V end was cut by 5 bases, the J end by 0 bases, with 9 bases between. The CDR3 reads CASSTPRSTDTQYF. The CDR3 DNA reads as TGTGCCAGCAGCACCCCTAGGAGCACAGATACGCAGTATTTT. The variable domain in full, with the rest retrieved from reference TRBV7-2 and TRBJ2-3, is GAGVSQSPSNKVTEKGKDVELRCDPISGHTALYWYRQSLGQGLEFLIYFQGNSAPDKSGLPSDRFSAERTGGSVSTLTIQRTQQEDSAVYLCASSTPRSTDTQYFGPGTRLTVL.

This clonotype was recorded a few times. The CDR3 bases are TGCGCCAGCAGCCAAGGAGGGGGAAGGGAGACCCAGTACTTC. Its translation: CASSQGGGRETQYF. The rearrangement joins TRBV4-1 to TRBJ2-5; D is perhaps TRBD1 (6 bases). Germline V gene data show CDR1 as MGHRA and CDR2 as YSYEKL. This CDR3 contains 14 residues. Trimming took 1 base from V and 5 from J, leaving 11 bases between them.

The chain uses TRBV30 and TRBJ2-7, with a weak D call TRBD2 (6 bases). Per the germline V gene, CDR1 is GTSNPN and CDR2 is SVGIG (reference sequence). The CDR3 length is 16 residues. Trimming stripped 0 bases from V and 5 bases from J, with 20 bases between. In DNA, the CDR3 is TGTGCCTGGAGTGTCAAGGGTACGGGGACTTCTGACGAGCAGTACTTC. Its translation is CAWSVKGTGTSDEQYF.

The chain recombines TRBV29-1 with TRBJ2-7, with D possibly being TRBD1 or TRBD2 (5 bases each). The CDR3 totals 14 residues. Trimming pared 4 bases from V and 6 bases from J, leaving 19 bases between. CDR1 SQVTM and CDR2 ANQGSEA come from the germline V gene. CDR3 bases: TGCAGCGTTGGGGCCCCCGTGAGGGGCGGCGAGCAGTACTTC. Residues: CSVGAPVRGGEQYF.

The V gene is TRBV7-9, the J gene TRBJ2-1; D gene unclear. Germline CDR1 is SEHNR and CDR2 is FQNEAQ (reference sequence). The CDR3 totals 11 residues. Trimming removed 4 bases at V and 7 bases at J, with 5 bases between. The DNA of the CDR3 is TGTGCCAGCAGCTGGAAAAATGAGCAGTTCTTC. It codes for CASSWKNEQFF.

The CDR3 DNA is TGTGCCAGCAGTTCCGTTCAGACAGCGCCTAACTATGGCTACACCTTC. This gives the protein CASSSVQTAPNYGYTF. The chain combines TRBV6-5 with TRBJ1-2; a weak D match, TRBD1 (5 bases). With 4 bases removed from V and 0 bases from J, the gap between germline ends came to 15 bases. The CDR3 is 16 residues long. CDR1 is MNHEY, CDR2 SVGAGI, per germline.

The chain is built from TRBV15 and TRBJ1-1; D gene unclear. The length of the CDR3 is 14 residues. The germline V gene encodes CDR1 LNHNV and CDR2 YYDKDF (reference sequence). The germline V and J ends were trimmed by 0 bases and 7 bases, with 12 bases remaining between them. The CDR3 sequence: CATSREVGGSEAFF. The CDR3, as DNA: TGTGCCACCAGCAGAGAGGTTGGAGGGAGTGAAGCTTTCTTT. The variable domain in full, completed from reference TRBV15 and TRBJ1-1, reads DAMVIQNPRYQVTQFGKPVTLSCSQTLNHNVMYWYQQKSSQAPKLLFHYYDKDFNNEADTPDNFQSRRPNTSFCFLDIRSPGLGDTAMYLCATSREVGGSEAFFGQGTRLTVV.

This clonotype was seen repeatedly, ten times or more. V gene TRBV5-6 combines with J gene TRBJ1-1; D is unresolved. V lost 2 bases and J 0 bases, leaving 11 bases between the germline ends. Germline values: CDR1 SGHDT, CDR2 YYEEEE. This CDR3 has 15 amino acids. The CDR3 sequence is CASSFGSLVNTEAFF. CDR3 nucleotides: TGTGCCAGCAGCTTCGGCTCTCTAGTGAACACTGAAGCTTTCTTT.

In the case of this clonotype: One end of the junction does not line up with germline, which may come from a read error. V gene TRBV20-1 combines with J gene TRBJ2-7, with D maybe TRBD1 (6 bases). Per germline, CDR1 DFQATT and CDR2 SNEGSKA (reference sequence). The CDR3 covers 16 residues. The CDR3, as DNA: TGCTGTGCTAGGGGGTCGGCAGCCCAAGACCTCTACGAGCAGTACTTC. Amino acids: CCARGSAAQDLYEQYF.

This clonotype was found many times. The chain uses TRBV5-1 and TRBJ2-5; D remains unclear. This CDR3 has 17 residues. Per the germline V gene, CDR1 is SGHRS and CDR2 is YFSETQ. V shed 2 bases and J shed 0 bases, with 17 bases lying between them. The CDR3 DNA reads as TGCGCCAGCAGCTTTAGTTTTCTCGACCCGTACCAAGAGACCCAGTACTTC. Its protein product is CASSFSFLDPYQETQYF.

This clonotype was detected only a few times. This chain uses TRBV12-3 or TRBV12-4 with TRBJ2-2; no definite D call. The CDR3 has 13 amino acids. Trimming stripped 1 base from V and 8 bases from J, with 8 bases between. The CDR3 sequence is CASSLESLGELFF. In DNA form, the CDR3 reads TGTGCCAGCAGTTTAGAGAGCTTGGGGGAGCTGTTTTTT.

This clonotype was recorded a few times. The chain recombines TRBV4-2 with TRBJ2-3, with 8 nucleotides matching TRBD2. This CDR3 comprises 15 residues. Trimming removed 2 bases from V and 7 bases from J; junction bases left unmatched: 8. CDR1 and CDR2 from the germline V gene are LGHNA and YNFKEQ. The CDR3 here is CASSQRAGAQNTQYF. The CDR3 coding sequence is TGTGCCAGCAGCCAAAGAGCGGGGGCACAGAATACGCAGTATTTT.

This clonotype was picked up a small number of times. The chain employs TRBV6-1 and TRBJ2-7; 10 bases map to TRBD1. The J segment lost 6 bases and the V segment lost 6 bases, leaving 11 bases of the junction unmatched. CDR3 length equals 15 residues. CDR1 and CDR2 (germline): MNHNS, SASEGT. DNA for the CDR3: TGTGCCAGCAGCCTAGGACAGGGGGGTCTTATCGAGCAGTACTTC. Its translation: CASSLGQGGLIEQYF.

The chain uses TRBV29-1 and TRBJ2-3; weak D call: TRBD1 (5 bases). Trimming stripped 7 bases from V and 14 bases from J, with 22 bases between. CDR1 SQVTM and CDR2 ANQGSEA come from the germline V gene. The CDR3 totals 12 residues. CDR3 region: CSAYQGTRDLYF. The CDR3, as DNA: TGCAGCGCCTATCAGGGTACAAGGGATCTGTATTTT.

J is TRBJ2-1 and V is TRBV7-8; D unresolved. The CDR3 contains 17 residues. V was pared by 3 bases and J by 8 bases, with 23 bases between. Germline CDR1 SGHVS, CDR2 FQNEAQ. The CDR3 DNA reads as TGTGCCAGCAGCTTCGCCCCGGCATACTCCCAAGGCGATGAGCAGTTCTTC. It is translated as CASSFAPAYSQGDEQFF.

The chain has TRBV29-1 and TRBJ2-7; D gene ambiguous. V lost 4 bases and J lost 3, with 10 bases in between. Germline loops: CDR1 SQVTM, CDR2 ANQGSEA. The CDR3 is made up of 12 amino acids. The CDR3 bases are TGCAGCGTTGTATCCCTCCACTACGAGCAGTACTTC. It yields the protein CSVVSLHYEQYF.

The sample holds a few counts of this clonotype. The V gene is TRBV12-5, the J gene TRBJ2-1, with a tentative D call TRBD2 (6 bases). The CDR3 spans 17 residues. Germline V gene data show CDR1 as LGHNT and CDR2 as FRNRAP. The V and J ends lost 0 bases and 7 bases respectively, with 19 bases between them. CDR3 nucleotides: TGTGCTAGTGGTTTGGTACAGTTGGCGGGGACCGGAAATGAGCAGTTCTTC. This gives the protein CASGLVQLAGTGNEQFF. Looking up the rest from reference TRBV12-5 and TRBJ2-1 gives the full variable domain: DARVTQTPRHKVTEMGQEVTMRCQPILGHNTVFWYRQTMMQGLELLAYFRNRAPLDDSGMPKDRFSAEMPDATLATLKIQPSEPRDSAVYFCASGLVQLAGTGNEQFFGPGTRLTVL.

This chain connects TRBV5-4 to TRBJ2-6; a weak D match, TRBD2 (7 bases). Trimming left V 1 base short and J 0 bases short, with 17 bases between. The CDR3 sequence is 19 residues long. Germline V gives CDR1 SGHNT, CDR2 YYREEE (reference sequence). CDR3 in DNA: TGTGCCAGCAGCTTGTATATTAGGGAGGGGGGCTCTGGGGCCAACGTCCTGACTTTC. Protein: CASSLYIREGGSGANVLTF.

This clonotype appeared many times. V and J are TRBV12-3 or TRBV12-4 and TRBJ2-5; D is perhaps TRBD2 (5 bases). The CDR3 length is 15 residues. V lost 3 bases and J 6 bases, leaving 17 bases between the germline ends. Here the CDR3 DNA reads TGTGCCAGCAGTTTCTCCGGGGTTGAAGGCAAGACCCAGTACTTC. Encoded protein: CASSFSGVEGKTQYF.

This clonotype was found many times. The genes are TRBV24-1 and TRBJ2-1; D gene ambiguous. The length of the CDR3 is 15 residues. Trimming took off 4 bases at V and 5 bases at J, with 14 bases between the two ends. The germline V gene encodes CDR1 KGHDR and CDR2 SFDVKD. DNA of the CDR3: TGTGCCACCAGTGAAGCCTCCAATCCGCACAATGAGCAGTTCTTC. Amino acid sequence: CATSEASNPHNEQFF.

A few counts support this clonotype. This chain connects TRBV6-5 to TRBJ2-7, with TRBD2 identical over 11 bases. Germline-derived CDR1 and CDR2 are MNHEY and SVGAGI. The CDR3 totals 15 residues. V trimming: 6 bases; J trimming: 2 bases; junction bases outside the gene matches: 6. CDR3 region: CASRYGTSGTYEQYF. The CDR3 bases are TGTGCCAGCAGATATGGGACTAGCGGAACCTACGAGCAGTACTTC.

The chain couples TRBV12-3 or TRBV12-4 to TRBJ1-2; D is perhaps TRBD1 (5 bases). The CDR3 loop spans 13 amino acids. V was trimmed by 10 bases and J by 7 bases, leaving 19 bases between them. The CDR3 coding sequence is TGTGCCACCCTAACATCAGGGTACGGTGGCTACACCTTC. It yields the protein CATLTSGYGGYTF.

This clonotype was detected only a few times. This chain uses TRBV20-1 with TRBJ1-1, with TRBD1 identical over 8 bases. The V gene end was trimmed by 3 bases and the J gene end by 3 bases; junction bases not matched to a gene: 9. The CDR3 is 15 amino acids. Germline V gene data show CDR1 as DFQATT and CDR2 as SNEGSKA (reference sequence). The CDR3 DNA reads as TGCAGTGCTAGTGATCCCGGACAGGGAGACACTGAAGCTTTCTTT. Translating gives CSASDPGQGDTEAFF.

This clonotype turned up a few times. The CDR3 coding sequence is TGCGCCAGCAGCCAAAAGTTAGGACTAGCGGGTTCGAGCTCCTACGAGCAGTACTTC. It encodes CASSQKLGLAGSSSYEQYF. V and J are TRBV4-1 and TRBJ2-7; 11 nucleotides agree with TRBD2. The CDR3 runs 19 residues. Per germline, CDR1 MGHRA and CDR2 YSYEKL. V trimming: 2 bases; J trimming: 0 bases; junction bases outside the gene matches: 12.

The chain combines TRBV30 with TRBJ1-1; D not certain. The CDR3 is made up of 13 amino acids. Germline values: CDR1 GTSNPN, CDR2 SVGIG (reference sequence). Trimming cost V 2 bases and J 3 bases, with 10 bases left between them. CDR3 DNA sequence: TGTGCCTGGAGTAGGAGGCGGGACACTGAAGCTTTCTTT. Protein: CAWSRRRDTEAFF. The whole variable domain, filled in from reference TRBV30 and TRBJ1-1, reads SQTIHQWPATLVQPVGSPLSLECTVEGTSNPNLYWYRQAAGRGLQLLFYSVGIGQISSEVPQNLSASRPQDRQFILSSKKLLLSDSGFYLCAWSRRRDTEAFFGQGTRLTVV.

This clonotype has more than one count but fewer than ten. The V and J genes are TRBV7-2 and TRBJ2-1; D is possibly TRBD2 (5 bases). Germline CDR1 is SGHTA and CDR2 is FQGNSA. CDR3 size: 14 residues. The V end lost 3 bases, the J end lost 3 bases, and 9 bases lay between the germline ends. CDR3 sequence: CASSLRVSYNEQFF. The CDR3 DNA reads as TGTGCCAGCAGCTTGCGGGTTAGCTACAATGAGCAGTTCTTC.

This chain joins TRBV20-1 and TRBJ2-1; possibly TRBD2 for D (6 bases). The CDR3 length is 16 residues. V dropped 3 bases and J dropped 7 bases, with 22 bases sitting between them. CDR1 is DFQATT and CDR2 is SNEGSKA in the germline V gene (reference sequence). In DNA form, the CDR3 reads TGCAGTGCTAGGGCGTCGGCGGGACTGGGTGTTAATGAGCAGTTCTTC. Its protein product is CSARASAGLGVNEQFF.